The 16 T cell receptor beta chains presented below share a single source sample, sequenced in a study of early T cells in non-severe SARS-CoV-2 infection. TCRdb processed the 5' RACE reads anew with MiXCR; each CDR3 protein has one entry. This sample carries 50,000 to 60,000 distinct CDR3 sequences, more than 6.5% of them seen once, and the ten largest clones take 5.8%. Sequenced here: whole blood, sampled at baseline. These receptors came from an adult who was a healthcare worker with PCR-confirmed SARS-CoV-2 infection or an uninfected control (not recorded which).

This clonotype was seen many times. The chain couples TRBV29-1 to TRBJ2-3; either TRBD1 or TRBD2 may fit D (5 bases each). This CDR3 has 12 residues. Trimming shortened V by 6 bases and J by 9 bases, and 16 bases separated the two germline ends. Germline V gene sequence: CDR1 SQVTM, CDR2 ANQGSEA. CDR3 bases: TGCAGCGTGACGCCGGGGCTACCGACGCAGTATTTT. Protein sequence: CSVTPGLPTQYF.

In its sample, this clonotype was seen a few times. The chain is built from TRBV19 and TRBJ2-3; 9 bases match TRBD1. CDR3 size: 17 residues. The germline V gene has CDR1 LNHDA and CDR2 SQIVND (reference sequence). With V trimmed by 10 bases and J by 3 bases, 17 bases remained unmatched. The CDR3 sequence is CATRADWTGELTDTQYF. DNA of the CDR3: TGTGCCACCCGGGCGGACTGGACAGGGGAGTTAACAGATACGCAGTATTTT.

Ten or more counts support this clonotype. J is TRBJ1-2 and V is TRBV29-1, with TRBD1 as a possible D gene (5 bases). The CDR3 is made up of 12 amino acids. Trimming took off 4 bases at V and 2 bases at J, with 8 bases between the two ends. Looked up from germline, CDR1 is SQVTM and CDR2 is ANQGSEA. Here the CDR3 DNA reads TGCAGCGTTGTGGGGGACAACTATGGCTACACCTTC. Residues: CSVVGDNYGYTF.

In this sample, this clonotype turned up many times. The chain joins TRBV20-1 to TRBJ1-2; D gene unclear. Germline lookup yields CDR1 DFQATT and CDR2 SNEGSKA (reference sequence). The CDR3 runs 15 residues. V lost 0 bases to trimming and J lost 2 bases, with 13 bases between them. CDR3 nucleotide sequence: TGCAGTGCTAGAGACCGGCAGACTACCAACTATGGCTACACCTTC. Translating gives CSARDRQTTNYGYTF.

V usage is TRBV10-3 and J usage is TRBJ2-1; 7 bases are a match to TRBD1. After removal of 11 bases from V and 8 bases from J, the junction contained 12 bases not matched to a gene. Per germline, CDR1 ENHRY and CDR2 SYGVKD. This CDR3 is built from 13 residues. CDR3 nucleotides: TGTGCCGTCGCCGGGACAGCGGACGATGAGCAGTTCTTC. As protein: CAVAGTADDEQFF.

This clonotype was seen many times. The genes are TRBV7-9 and TRBJ2-2; 7 nucleotides line up with TRBD1. The CDR3 runs 18 residues. CDR1 and CDR2 from the germline V gene are SEHNR and FQNEAQ (reference sequence). J was trimmed by 0 bases and V by 6 bases; bases with no gene match: 13. The CDR3 DNA sequence: TGTGCCAGCAGTCGAAATGGTCGTGGGACAGCGAACACCGGGGAGCTGTTTTTT. It is translated as CASSRNGRGTANTGELFF. The full variable domain, rest sourced from reference TRBV7-9 and TRBJ2-2, is DTGVSQNPRHKITKRGQNVTFRCDPISEHNRLYWYRQTLGQGPEFLTYFQNEAQLEKSRLLSDRFSAERPKGSFSTLEIQRTEQGDSAMYLCASSRNGRGTANTGELFFGEGSRLTVL.

The chain recombines TRBV3-1 with TRBJ2-7; D might be TRBD1 (6 bases). CDR3 length: 17 residues. Trimming left V 0 bases short and J 4 bases short, with 19 bases between. In germline, CDR1 is LGHDT, CDR2 YNNKEL (reference sequence). CDR3 DNA sequence: TGTGCCAGCAGCCAAGATCAATGGGGGCGCATCGGATACGAGCAGTACTTC. Its protein product is CASSQDQWGRIGYEQYF.

This clonotype was counted at least ten times. The chain recombines TRBV27 with TRBJ1-4; perhaps TRBD1 as D (5 bases). The CDR3 loop spans 15 amino acids. Trimming took 3 bases from V and 0 from J, leaving 8 bases between them. In germline, CDR1 is MNHEY, CDR2 SMNVEV (reference sequence). CDR3 sequence: CASSFFRATNEKLFF. The DNA for the CDR3 is TGTGCCAGCAGTTTTTTCAGGGCAACTAATGAAAAACTGTTTTTT.

This clonotype was seen at least ten times. J is TRBJ2-1 and V is TRBV20-1, with 11 nucleotides matching TRBD2. With 8 bases clipped from V and 4 bases from J, the junction kept 4 bases outside the gene matches. The CDR3 is 13 residues long. Germline V lookup: CDR1 DFQATT, CDR2 SNEGSKA (reference sequence). The CDR3 sequence is CSPLAGGYNEQFF. CDR3 bases: TGCAGTCCATTAGCGGGGGGGTACAATGAGCAGTTCTTC.

This clonotype was seen a few times. The chain has TRBV4-3 and TRBJ2-3; D is ambiguous. The CDR3 covers 14 residues. Germline loops: CDR1 LGHNA, CDR2 YSLEER. Trimming left V 4 bases short and J 0 bases short, with 8 bases between. The DNA of the CDR3 is TGCGCCAGCAGCCCGGATCTAAGCACAGATACGCAGTATTTT. It encodes CASSPDLSTDTQYF.

This clonotype appeared many times. The V and J genes are TRBV30 and TRBJ1-6; D unclear. Germline assignment: CDR1 GTSNPN and CDR2 SVGIG (reference sequence). Trimming took off 1 base at V and 2 bases at J, with 3 bases between the two ends. This CDR3 spans 13 amino acids. This CDR3 reads CAWSETYNSPLHF. The DNA of the CDR3 is TGTGCCTGGAGTGAAACCTATAATTCACCCCTCCACTTT.

The CDR3 protein is CASSPTGGETQYF. The CDR3 DNA follows: TGTGCCAGCTCACCTACAGGAGGAGAGACCCAGTACTTC. V gene TRBV18 combines with J gene TRBJ2-5; D may be TRBD1 or TRBD2 (5 bases each). Germline V gene lookup returns CDR1 KGHSH and CDR2 LQKENI. Trimming pared 3 bases from V and 4 bases from J, leaving 9 bases between. There are 13 residues in the CDR3.

This clonotype was counted at least ten times. In DNA form, the CDR3 reads TGTGCCAGCAGTCAGGGCGTGGCGACAGACTTTTCCTACGAGCAGTACTTC. As protein: CASSQGVATDFSYEQYF. This chain uses TRBV6-5 with TRBJ2-7, with D possibly matching TRBD1 (5 bases). The germline V gene encodes CDR1 MNHEY and CDR2 SVGAGI. V lost 5 bases and J lost 1, with 21 bases in between. This CDR3 comprises 17 residues.

The chain has TRBV29-1 and TRBJ2-1, with 8 bases fitting TRBD1. The CDR3 totals 16 residues. Germline V gene data show CDR1 as SQVTM and CDR2 as ANQGSEA. The V and J ends lost 0 bases and 0 bases, in that order; junction bases with no gene match: 4. Written as DNA, the CDR3 is TGCAGCGTTGAAGATGGGACAGGAGACTCCTACAATGAGCAGTTCTTC. It specifies CSVEDGTGDSYNEQFF.

The table lists this clonotype with a few counts. V usage is TRBV7-6 and J usage is TRBJ2-2; 7 bases are a match to TRBD1. V lost 1 base and J lost 6; bases outside the gene matches: 8. Germline CDR1 reads SGHVS; CDR2 reads FNYEAQ. The CDR3 runs to 16 residues. CDR3: CASSLDRGPKAGELFF. The CDR3 coding sequence is TGTGCCAGCAGCTTAGACAGGGGCCCCAAAGCCGGGGAGCTGTTTTTT.

This clonotype was observed a handful of times. The chain uses TRBV7-2 and TRBJ1-5; D is unresolved. Germline loops: CDR1 SGHTA, CDR2 FQGNSA. There are 13 residues in the CDR3. V lost 1 base to trimming and J lost 5 bases, with 6 bases between them. CDR3 DNA sequence: TGTGCCAGCAGCTTAGTCCTCCATCAGCCCCAGCATTTT. Amino acids: CASSLVLHQPQHF.